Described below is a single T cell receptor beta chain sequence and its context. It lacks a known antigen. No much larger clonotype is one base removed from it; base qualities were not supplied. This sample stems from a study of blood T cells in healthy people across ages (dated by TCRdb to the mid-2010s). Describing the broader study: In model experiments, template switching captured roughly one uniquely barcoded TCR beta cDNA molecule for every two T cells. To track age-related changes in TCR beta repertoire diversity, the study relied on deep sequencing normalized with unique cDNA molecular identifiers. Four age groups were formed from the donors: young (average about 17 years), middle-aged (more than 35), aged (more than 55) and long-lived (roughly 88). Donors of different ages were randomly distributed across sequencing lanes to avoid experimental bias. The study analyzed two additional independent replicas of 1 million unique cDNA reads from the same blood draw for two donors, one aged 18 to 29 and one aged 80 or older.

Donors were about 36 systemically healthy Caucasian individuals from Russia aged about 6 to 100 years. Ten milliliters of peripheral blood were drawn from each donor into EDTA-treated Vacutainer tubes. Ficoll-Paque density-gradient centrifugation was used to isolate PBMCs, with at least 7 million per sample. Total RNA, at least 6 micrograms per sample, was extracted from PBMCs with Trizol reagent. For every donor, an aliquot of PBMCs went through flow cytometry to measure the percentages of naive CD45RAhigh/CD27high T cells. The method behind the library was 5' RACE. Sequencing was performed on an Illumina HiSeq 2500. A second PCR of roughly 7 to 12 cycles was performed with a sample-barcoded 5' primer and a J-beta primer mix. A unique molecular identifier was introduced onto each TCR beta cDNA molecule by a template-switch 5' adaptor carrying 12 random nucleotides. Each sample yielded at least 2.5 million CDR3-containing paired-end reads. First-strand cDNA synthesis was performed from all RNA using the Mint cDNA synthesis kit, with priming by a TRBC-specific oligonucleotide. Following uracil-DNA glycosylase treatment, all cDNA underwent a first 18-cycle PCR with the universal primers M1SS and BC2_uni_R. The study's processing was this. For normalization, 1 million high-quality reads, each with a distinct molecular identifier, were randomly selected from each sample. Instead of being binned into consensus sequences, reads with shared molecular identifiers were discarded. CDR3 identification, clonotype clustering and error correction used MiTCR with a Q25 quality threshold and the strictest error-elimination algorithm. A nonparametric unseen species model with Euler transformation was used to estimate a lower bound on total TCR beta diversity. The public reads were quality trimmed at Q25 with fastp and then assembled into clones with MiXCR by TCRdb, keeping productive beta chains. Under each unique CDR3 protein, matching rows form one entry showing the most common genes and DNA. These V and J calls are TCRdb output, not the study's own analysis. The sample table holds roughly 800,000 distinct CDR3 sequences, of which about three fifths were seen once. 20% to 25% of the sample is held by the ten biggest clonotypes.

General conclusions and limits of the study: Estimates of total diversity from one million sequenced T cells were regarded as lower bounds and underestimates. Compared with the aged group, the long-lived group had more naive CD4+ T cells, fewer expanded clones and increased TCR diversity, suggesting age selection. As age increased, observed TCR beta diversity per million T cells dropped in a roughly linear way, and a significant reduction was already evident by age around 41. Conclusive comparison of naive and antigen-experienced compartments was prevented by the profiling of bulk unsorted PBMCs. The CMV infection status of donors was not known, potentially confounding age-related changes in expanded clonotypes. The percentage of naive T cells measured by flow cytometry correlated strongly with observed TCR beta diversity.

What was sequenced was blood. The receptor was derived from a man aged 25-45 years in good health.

The nucleotide sequence is TGTGCCATCAGTCCCCTCGGGGAGATACTCCACTTT. This sequence encodes CAISPLGEILHF. The rearranged chain carries TRBV10-3 and TRBJ1-6; the D gene cannot be resolved reliably. The CDR1 and CDR2 encoded by the germline V gene are ENHRY and SYGVKD. The CDR3 holds 12 amino acids from the cysteine to the phenylalanine. The CDR3 DNA has 36 bases and is translated from base 1. V is pared back by 5 bases and J by 16 bases, with 15 bases lying between the germline termini.